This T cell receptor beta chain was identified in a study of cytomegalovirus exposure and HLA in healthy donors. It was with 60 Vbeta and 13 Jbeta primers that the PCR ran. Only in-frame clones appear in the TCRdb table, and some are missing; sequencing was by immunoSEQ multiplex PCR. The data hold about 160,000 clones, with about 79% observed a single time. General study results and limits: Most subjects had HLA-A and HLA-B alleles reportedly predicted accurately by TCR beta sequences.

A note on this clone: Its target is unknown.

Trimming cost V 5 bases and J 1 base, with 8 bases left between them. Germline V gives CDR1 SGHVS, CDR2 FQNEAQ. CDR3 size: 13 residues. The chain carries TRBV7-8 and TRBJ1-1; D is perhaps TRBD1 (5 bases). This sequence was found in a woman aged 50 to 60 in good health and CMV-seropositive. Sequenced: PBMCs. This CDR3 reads CASSQGGNTEAFF. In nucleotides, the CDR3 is TGTGCCAGCAGCCAGGGCGGGAACACTGAAGCTTTCTTT.